Below are 22 T cell receptor beta chains sequenced from a single sample in a study of cytomegalovirus exposure and HLA in healthy donors. PCR amplification relied on 60 Vbeta primers (plus 13 Jbeta primers). Clones were sequenced by immunoSEQ multiplex PCR, and TCRdb holds only the in-frame ones, with some missing. This sample yields 140,000 or so clones, of which about 72% are seen a single time; roughly 2% belongs to the top ten. The sample taken for sequencing was PBMCs. Receptor source: a man aged 35-49 years in good health and CMV-seronegative.

The chain combines TRBV11-2 with TRBJ1-2; possible D gene TRBD1, 5 bases. The CDR3 totals 15 residues. CDR1 is SGHAT, CDR2 FQNNGV, per germline. Deletions cut 6 bases from V and 2 bases from J, with 16 bases between. This chain's CDR3 is CASRNAGKGNYGYTF. The CDR3 bases are TGTGCCAGCAGAAACGCAGGGAAGGGGAACTATGGCTACACCTTC.

V usage is TRBV4-1 and J usage is TRBJ2-5, with 7 bases matching TRBD2. This CDR3 is 17 amino acids long. The germline V gene encodes CDR1 MGHRA and CDR2 YSYEKL. V dropped 0 bases and J dropped 0; count of bases not matched to a gene: 7. The CDR3 coding sequence is TGCGCCAGCAGCCAAGAGTATCTAGCGGAAGACCAAGAGACCCAGTACTTC. It translates to CASSQEYLAEDQETQYF.

The chain carries TRBV6-5 and TRBJ1-1; 7 bases map to TRBD1. V shed 7 bases and J 4 bases; nucleotides not matched to a gene: 6. The germline V gene encodes CDR1 MNHEY and CDR2 SVGAGI. The CDR3 contains 13 residues. In DNA form, the CDR3 reads TGTGCCAGCAAACCTTCAGGGGGCACTGAAGCTTTCTTT. Translated, it gives CASKPSGGTEAFF.

The chain has TRBV6-5 and TRBJ2-5; 8 nucleotides match TRBD2. J was trimmed by 1 base and V by 2 bases; bases with no gene match: 6. Germline CDR1 is MNHEY and CDR2 is SVGAGI. The CDR3 length is 16 residues. The CDR3 DNA is TGTGCCAGCAGTTACGGCAGCGGGGGCCCCCAAGAGACCCAGTACTTC. Its protein product is CASSYGSGGPQETQYF.

The chain's CDR3 is CASSLDLASGSETQYF. For the CDR3, the DNA is TGTGCCAGCAGCTTAGATCTGGCTAGCGGGTCGGAGACCCAGTACTTC. The rearrangement links TRBV11-2 to TRBJ2-5; TRBD2 matches at 8 bases. The CDR3 has 16 residues. The junction had 8 bases not matched to a gene; V was cut back by 0 bases and J by 5 bases. The germline V gene has CDR1 SGHAT and CDR2 FQNNGV.

This chain uses TRBV19 with TRBJ1-1; D is possibly TRBD1 (5 bases). The CDR3 has 15 amino acids. Germline CDR1 reads LNHDA; CDR2 reads SQIVND (reference sequence). The V gene lost 2 bases and the J gene lost 1 base, with 11 bases spanning the gap. Here the CDR3 DNA reads TGTGCCAGTAGTATATCGGGGGAGGGGAACACTGAAGCTTTCTTT. Translation: CASSISGEGNTEAFF. Full variable domain (outside the CDR3, taken from reference TRBV19 and TRBJ1-1): DGGITQSPKYLFRKEGQNVTLSCEQNLNHDAMYWYRQDPGQGLRLIYYSQIVNDFQKGDIAEGYSVSREKKESFPLTVTSAQKNPTAFYLCASSISGEGNTEAFFGQGTRLTVV.

The V and J genes are TRBV4-1 and TRBJ2-7; TRBD2 agrees at 9 bases. V was clipped by 3 bases and J by 2 bases; unmatched bases: 5. From germline, CDR1 is MGHRA and CDR2 YSYEKL. This CDR3 comprises 15 residues. CDR3 nucleotide sequence: TGCGCCAGCAGCCACAATAGCGGGGGTCCCTACGAGCAGTACTTC. It is translated as CASSHNSGGPYEQYF.

The chain uses TRBV11-2 and TRBJ2-5, with 12 bases fitting TRBD2. The ends lost 5 bases at V and 4 bases at J; junction bases unmatched: 14. The V gene's germline CDR1 is SGHAT and CDR2 FQNNGV. The length of the CDR3 is 18 residues. Here the CDR3 DNA reads TGTGCCAGCAGCCCCTGGGGACTAGCGGGTCGGAGGGGAGAGACCCAGTACTTC. Protein: CASSPWGLAGRRGETQYF.

As concerns this clone: Other DNA sequences within the sample encode an identical CDR3. The rearrangement uses TRBV27 and TRBJ2-7, with 11 bases identical to TRBD1. This CDR3 is 14 amino acids long. Germline V gene sequence: CDR1 MNHEY, CDR2 SMNVEV (reference sequence). Trimming cost V 5 bases and J 4 bases; bases outside gene matches: 4. The CDR3 coding sequence is TGTGCCAGCAGTCTAGGACAGGGGGCGTACGAGCAGTACTTC. Its translation: CASSLGQGAYEQYF.

The count of this clone is one. V is TRBV7-2 and J is TRBJ2-1; D is unclear. The germline V gene has CDR1 SGHTA and CDR2 FQGNSA. CDR3 length: 15 residues. The V gene lost 1 base and the J gene lost 7 bases, with 14 bases spanning the gap. In nucleotides, the CDR3 is TGTGCCAGCAGCTTAGTTTCCGCGCTATTAAATGAGCAGTTCTTC. As protein: CASSLVSALLNEQFF.

The sample holds a few counts of this clone. CDR3 amino acids: CASSRTSGGYEQYF. The CDR3 region has the DNA TGTGCCAGCAGTCGGACTAGCGGGGGCTACGAGCAGTACTTC. The chain is built from TRBV6-1 and TRBJ2-7; 13 bases agree with TRBD2. CDR1 is MNHNS, CDR2 SASEGT, per germline. V was pared by 5 bases and J by 3 bases, with 1 base of the junction left unmatched. The CDR3 extends over 14 amino acids.

This clone was seen only once. The chain joins TRBV7-9 to TRBJ2-3, with D possibly being TRBD1 (6 bases). CDR1 SEHNR and CDR2 FQNEAQ come from the germline V gene (reference sequence). Trimming removed 3 bases at V and 1 base at J, with 14 bases between. This CDR3 is built from 16 residues. In DNA, the CDR3 is TGTGCCAGCAGCTTTATAACAGGGTTGGGCACAGATACGCAGTATTTT. Translation gives CASSFITGLGTDTQYF.

This clone was counted a few times. This rearrangement joins TRBV5-6 to TRBJ1-4, with no clear D. The V and J ends lost 2 bases and 7 bases respectively, with 12 bases between them. The CDR3 is 14 residues long. CDR1 SGHDT and CDR2 YYEEEE come from the germline V gene. CDR3 sequence reads: CASSFWPEGEKLFF. CDR3 in DNA: TGTGCCAGCAGCTTTTGGCCGGAGGGTGAAAAACTGTTTTTT.

J is TRBJ1-1 and V is TRBV28; D is unclear. Deletions cut 5 bases from V and 7 bases from J, with 11 bases between. The germline V gene encodes CDR1 MDHEN and CDR2 SYDVKM. This CDR3 is built from 12 residues. CDR3 sequence (DNA): TGTGCCAGCAGTCCTCGGGGTAGTGAAGCTTTCTTT. Protein product: CASSPRGSEAFF.

The chain recombines TRBV2 with TRBJ1-5; 10 nucleotides match TRBD1. The CDR3 contains 14 residues. The germline V gene encodes CDR1 SNHLY and CDR2 FYNNEI. Trimming took 4 bases from V and 7 from J; bases not matched to a gene: 4. Here the CDR3 reads CASSGQGAEQPQHF. CDR3 bases: TGTGCCAGCAGTGGACAGGGGGCGGAACAGCCCCAGCATTTT. Complete variable domain (other parts from reference TRBV2 and TRBJ1-5): EPEVTQTPSHQVTQMGQEVILRCVPISNHLYFYWYRQILGQKVEFLVSFYNNEISEKSEIFDDQFSVERPDGSNFTLKIRSTKLEDSAMYFCASSGQGAEQPQHFGDGTRLSIL.

This clone was found once. The chain links TRBV30 to TRBJ2-3, with 7 bases that match TRBD1. The CDR3 totals 13 residues. Germline loops: CDR1 GTSNPN, CDR2 SVGIG (reference sequence). The V segment lost 2 bases and the J segment 8 bases; nucleotides outside the gene matches: 7. The CDR3 sequence: CAWSPGGRGTQYF. In nucleotides, the CDR3 is TGTGCCTGGAGTCCAGGGGGTAGAGGTACGCAGTATTTT.

This sequence joins TRBV4-1 and TRBJ1-3, with 10 bases that match TRBD1. Trimming removed 6 bases from V and 4 bases from J; junction bases left unmatched: 6. This CDR3 contains 15 residues. Germline V gene data show CDR1 as MGHRA and CDR2 as YSYEKL. CDR3 bases: TGCGCCAGCAGACTGGACAGGGGGTCAGGAAACACCATATATTTT. As protein: CASRLDRGSGNTIYF.

The chain is built from TRBV11-1 and TRBJ2-2, with D maybe TRBD2 (7 bases). Germline CDR1 SGHAT, CDR2 FQDESV (reference sequence). This CDR3 is 15 amino acids long. V lost 8 bases and J lost 0, with 13 bases in between. The CDR3 reads CASQRGGSNTGELFF. CDR3 DNA: TGTGCCAGCCAGAGGGGGGGATCGAACACCGGGGAGCTGTTTTTT.

The chain combines TRBV7-8 with TRBJ2-5, with D perhaps matching TRBD2 (5 bases). V dropped 5 bases and J dropped 4 bases, with 11 bases sitting between them. Germline V gene lookup returns CDR1 SGHVS and CDR2 FQNEAQ. The CDR3 has 13 amino acids. This CDR3 reads CASSPGIRETQYF. The CDR3 DNA sequence: TGTGCCAGCAGCCCCGGGATCCGAGAGACCCAGTACTTC.

The CDR3 DNA is TGCGCCAGCAGTCGTACAGGGAACTCTGGAAACACCATATATTTT. Its translation: CASSRTGNSGNTIYF. The chain joins TRBV5-1 to TRBJ1-3; tentative D call: TRBD1 (6 bases). This CDR3 spans 15 amino acids. The V gene's germline CDR1 is SGHRS and CDR2 YFSETQ. Deletions cut 5 bases from V and 0 bases from J, with 12 bases between.

The chain employs TRBV6-4 and TRBJ2-1, with D possibly matching TRBD1 (6 bases). Trimming removed 0 bases from V and 7 bases from J, with 13 bases in between. The CDR3 is made up of 15 amino acids. Germline loops: CDR1 MRHNA, CDR2 SNTAGT. CDR3 nucleotide sequence: TGTGCCAGCAGTGACTCAGAGGGGGAAGGGAATGAGCAGTTCTTC. This encodes CASSDSEGEGNEQFF.

The chain carries TRBV10-1 and TRBJ2-1; 10 nucleotides match TRBD1. V lost 4 bases and J lost 5; bases outside the gene matches: 8. CDR1 WNHNN and CDR2 SYGVQD come from the germline V gene (reference sequence). The CDR3 covers 16 residues. This CDR3 reads CASSAMTGGVDNEQFF. CDR3 bases: TGCGCCAGCAGTGCGATGACAGGGGGCGTCGACAATGAGCAGTTCTTC.